This T cell receptor (beta chain) was retrieved from a study of T cell responses to AZD1222 COVID-19 vaccine. Measured with immunoSEQ multiplex PCR; TCRdb has only the in-frame clones, and not every one. The table lists around 110,000 clones, 92% of them singletons. CDR1 is MDHEN and CDR2 is SYDVKM in the germline V gene. Trimming took 8 bases from V and 5 from J, leaving 21 bases between them. The length of the CDR3 is 15 residues. For this clone: Its antigen remains unidentified.

Study-wide results and caveats: Donors skewed white British and female; clonal diversity was possibly underestimated. Spike-specific TCR depth and breadth grew after two AZD1222 doses.

Pooled in the analysis were second doses at about 4 or about 12 weeks. The rearrangement links TRBV28 to TRBJ2-5; tentative D call: TRBD1 (5 bases). The TCR originated in an adult who received the AZD1222 COVID-19 vaccine. The sequenced sample was peripheral blood, obtained 28 days after the second AZD1222 dose. CDR3 in amino acids: CASVDRARAGETQYF. The CDR3 coding sequence is TGTGCCAGCGTTGATAGGGCCAGGGCTGGGGAGACCCAGTACTTC.